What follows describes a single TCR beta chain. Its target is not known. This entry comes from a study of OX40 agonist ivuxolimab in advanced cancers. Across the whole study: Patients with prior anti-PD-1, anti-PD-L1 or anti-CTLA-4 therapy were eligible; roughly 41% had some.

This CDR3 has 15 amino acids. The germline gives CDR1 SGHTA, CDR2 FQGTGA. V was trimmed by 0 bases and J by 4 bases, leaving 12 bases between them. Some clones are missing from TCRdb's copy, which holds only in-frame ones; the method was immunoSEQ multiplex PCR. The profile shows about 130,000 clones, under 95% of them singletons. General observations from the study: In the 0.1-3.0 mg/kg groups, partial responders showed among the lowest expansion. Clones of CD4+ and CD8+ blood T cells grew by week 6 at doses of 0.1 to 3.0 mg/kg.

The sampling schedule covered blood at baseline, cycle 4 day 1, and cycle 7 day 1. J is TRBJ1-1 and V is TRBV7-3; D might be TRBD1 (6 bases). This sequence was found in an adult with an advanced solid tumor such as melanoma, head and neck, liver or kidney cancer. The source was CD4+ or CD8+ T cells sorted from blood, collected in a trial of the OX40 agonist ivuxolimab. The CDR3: CASSLTTGAGTEAFF. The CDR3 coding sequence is TGTGCCAGCAGCTTAACAACGGGGGCCGGCACTGAAGCTTTCTTT.